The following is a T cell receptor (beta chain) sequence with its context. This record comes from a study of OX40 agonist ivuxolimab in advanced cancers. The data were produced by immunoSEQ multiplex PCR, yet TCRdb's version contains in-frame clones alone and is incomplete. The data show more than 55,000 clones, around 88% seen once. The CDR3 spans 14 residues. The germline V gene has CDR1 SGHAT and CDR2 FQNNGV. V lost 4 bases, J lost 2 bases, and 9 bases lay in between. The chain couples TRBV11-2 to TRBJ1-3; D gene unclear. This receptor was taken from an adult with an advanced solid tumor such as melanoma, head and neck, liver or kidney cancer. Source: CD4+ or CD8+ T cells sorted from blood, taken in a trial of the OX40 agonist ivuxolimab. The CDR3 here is CASSSSSPGNTIYF. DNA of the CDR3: TGTGCCAGCAGCTCTTCTTCACCTGGAAACACCATATATTTT.